This is a list of T cell receptor beta chains from one sample in a study of T cells after yellow fever vaccination. MiXCR, run by TCRdb on the 5' RACE reads, gives a single entry per CDR3 protein. Found here are a few hundred thousand distinct CDR3 sequences, 8.5% to 10% of them singletons; the top ten hold over 3%. The sequenced sample was CD4+ T cells sorted from PBMCs, obtained 5 days after the yellow fever booster vaccination. The receptors come from a man aged 18 to 30 who received the YFV17D yellow fever vaccine. Both conserved end residues are part of each CDR3. The D gene is left open where the match is weak. The size of a clone is reported for some rows only, either as once, few or many, or as a class for expanded clones.

d_call	v_call	clone_size	j_call	cdr3_nt	cdr3_aa
.	TRBV11-1	.	TRBJ2-3	TGTGCCAGCAGCTTAACTACCCCGGATACGCAGTATTTT	CASSLTTPDTQYF
TRBD1	TRBV7-8	few	TRBJ2-1	TGTGCCAGCAGCTTGACAGGGGCGCCATACAATGAGCAGTTCTTC	CASSLTGAPYNEQFF
.	TRBV12-3/TRBV12-4	.	TRBJ1-2	TGTGCCAGCAGGTCCAGGGACTATGGCTACACCTTC	CASRSRDYGYTF
TRBD2	TRBV7-9	many	TRBJ2-1	TGTGCCAGCAGCTTAGCGCTAGCGGGGGTCAATGAGCAGTTCTTC	CASSLALAGVNEQFF
.	TRBV7-8	.	TRBJ2-4	TGTGCCAGCAGCTTACGTTCGTCCATTCAGTACTTC	CASSLRSSIQYF
TRBD1	TRBV5-1	few	TRBJ2-2	TGCGCCAGCAGCGTAAAAACCGGGACAGTTAACACCGGGGAGCTGTTTTTT	CASSVKTGTVNTGELFF
.	TRBV10-3	many	TRBJ1-6	TGTGCCATCGGACCGACGGACCCTTATAATTCACCCCTCCACTTT	CAIGPTDPYNSPLHF
TRBD2	TRBV29-1	few	TRBJ2-5	TGCAGCGTCAACGGACTAGCGGGGGGCCGGACCCAGTACTTC	CSVNGLAGGRTQYF
TRBD1	TRBV14	.	TRBJ1-2	TGTGCCAGCAGCCCGCGGACAGGGAGCGGGCCCCATGGCTACACCTTC	CASSPRTGSGPHGYTF
.	TRBV4-2	many	TRBJ1-1	TGTGCCAGCAGCCAAGACCGGGGCAGGGGAGGGTCTGAAGCTTTCTTT	CASSQDRGRGGSEAFF
TRBD2	TRBV7-3	few	TRBJ2-1	TGTGCCAGCAGCTTAATAGGGCTAGCGGGGTTCAATGAGCAGTTCTTC	CASSLIGLAGFNEQFF
.	TRBV12-2	.	TRBJ1-2	TGTGCAAGTCGCTTATCAACAAACTATGGCTACACCTTC	CASRLSTNYGYTF
.	TRBV7-8	.	TRBJ1-5	TGTGCCAGCAGCCCCGCGGGGATTCAGCCCCAGCATTTT	CASSPAGIQPQHF
TRBD1	TRBV6-4	many	TRBJ2-1	TGTGCCAGCAGTCGACAGGGCGGTTACAATGAGCAGTTCTTC	CASSRQGGYNEQFF
TRBD1	TRBV7-2	few	TRBJ1-4	TGTGCCAGCAGCCCCGCGACAGGGAGAAAACTGTTTTTT	CASSPATGRKLFF
TRBD2	TRBV27	.	TRBJ2-5	TGTGCCAGCAGTTTATCTGGCGGGGGGACCCAAGAGACCCAGTACTTC	CASSLSGGGTQETQYF
.	TRBV6-2/TRBV6-3	few	TRBJ2-2	TGTGCCAGCAGTAAAGTGTTGTGGACCGGGGAGCTGTTTTTT	CASSKVLWTGELFF
TRBD1	TRBV12-3/TRBV12-4	.	TRBJ1-4	TGTGCCAGCAGCAGGGACAGGGGACAGAATGAAAAACTGTTTTTT	CASSRDRGQNEKLFF
TRBD2	TRBV7-2	many	TRBJ2-5	TGTGCCAGCAGCCCGACTAGCGGGGGACAAGAGACCCAGTACTTC	CASSPTSGGQETQYF
.	TRBV6-4	few	TRBJ1-6	TGTGCCAGCAGTGACTCGGCAGGGATGAATTCACCCCTCCACTTT	CASSDSAGMNSPLHF
.	TRBV7-2	many	TRBJ2-1	TGTGCCAGCAGCTCCGGTCCGGGGAATGAGCAGTTCTTC	CASSSGPGNEQFF
.	TRBV12-3/TRBV12-4	.	TRBJ1-2	TGTGCCAGCAGCCGCCAGACAGGTCCGTATGGCTACACCTTC	CASSRQTGPYGYTF
TRBD2	TRBV15	.	TRBJ2-2	TGTGCCACCAGCAGGGGGTCCCTAGCGGGGGGCAACACCGGGGAGCTGTTTTTT	CATSRGSLAGGNTGELFF
.	TRBV3-1	many	TRBJ2-7	TGTGCCAGCAGCCAAGAACAGGGGCGGGGGCAGTACTTC	CASSQEQGRGQYF
TRBD1	TRBV27	many	TRBJ2-1	TGTGCCAGCAGTTTCCAACCTCAGGGGGTTGAGCAGTTCTTC	CASSFQPQGVEQFF
.	TRBV20-1	many	TRBJ2-2	TGCAGTGCCCGTCCGCAGGACACCGGGGAGCTGTTTTTT	CSARPQDTGELFF
.	TRBV30	.	TRBJ2-2	TGTGCCTGGAGTGTAGATTTACTCCTGGAGCTGTTTTTT	CAWSVDLLLELFF
.	TRBV19	.	TRBJ2-1	TGTGCCAGTATTTCAATCGCCGGGCAGGGCAGGAATGAGCAGTTCTTC	CASISIAGQGRNEQFF
TRBD1	TRBV3-1	.	TRBJ1-1	TGTGCCAGCAGACGGACAGGGAACACTGTAGCTTTCTTT	CASRRTGNTVAFF
TRBD2	TRBV11-2	few	TRBJ2-1	TGTGCCAGCAGCCGTCCCTCGGCTAGCGGGGGGTGGGAGCAGTTCTTC	CASSRPSASGGWEQFF
.	TRBV6-6	.	TRBJ1-5	TGTGCCAGCAGTACCACCTTGAGGGGCGGCAATCAGCCCCAGCATTTT	CASSTTLRGGNQPQHF
TRBD2	TRBV7-2	few	TRBJ2-2	TGTGCCAGCAGCTTAACTAGCGGCTACACCGGGGAGCTGTTTTTT	CASSLTSGYTGELFF
.	TRBV29-1	many	TRBJ2-7	TGCAGCGTTGAAGTAGGGGTTGACTACGAGCAGTACTTC	CSVEVGVDYEQYF
.	TRBV24-1	.	TRBJ2-3	TGTGCCACCAGTGACGGAGGGGGAATTACGCAGTATTTT	CATSDGGGITQYF
TRBD1	TRBV7-4	.	TRBJ2-2	TGTGCCAGCAGCTTAGGGGCGACAGGGGAGGAAATCACCGGGGAGCTGTTTTTT	CASSLGATGEEITGELFF
.	TRBV9	.	TRBJ2-1	TGTGCCAGCAGCGTAGGCGGGGGCCAATACAATGAGCAGTTCTTC	CASSVGGGQYNEQFF
.	TRBV7-3	many	TRBJ1-1	TGTGCCAGCAGCCCCACCCCAGGCACTGAAGCTTTCTTT	CASSPTPGTEAFF
.	TRBV20-1	.	TRBJ1-4	TGCAGTGCCTCCGGGCGGGGGGAAAAACTGTTTTTT	CSASGRGEKLFF
.	TRBV11-2	.	TRBJ2-5	TGTGCCAGCAGCTTAGCTCTACGTGGAGAGACCCAGTACTTC	CASSLALRGETQYF
.	TRBV12-3/TRBV12-4	many	TRBJ2-4	TGTGCCAGCAGTCCGGGACAAAGTAGTGGCATTCAGTACTTC	CASSPGQSSGIQYF
TRBD1	TRBV10-3	many	TRBJ2-1	TGTGCCATCAAGAGGGACAGGGGGCCTTACAATGAGCAGTTCTTC	CAIKRDRGPYNEQFF
TRBD1	TRBV28	few	TRBJ1-5	TGTGCCAGCAGTTTGTCGGGACAGGGGCGTAATCAGCCCCAGCATTTT	CASSLSGQGRNQPQHF
.	TRBV18	.	TRBJ1-1	TGTGCCAGCTCAATCGGGCCGGGAGCCCCCCGAGGCGCTGAAGCTTTCTTT	CASSIGPGAPRGAEAFF
TRBD1	TRBV6-1	few	TRBJ2-3	TGTGCCAGCAGCCTCCTGGCAGGGGGCGAAGCAGATACGCAGTATTTT	CASSLLAGGEADTQYF
TRBD2	TRBV5-1	few	TRBJ2-1	TGCGCCAGCAGCTTCCCCGGCGGGGGGTCTAGTAAGGGCTACAATGAGCAGTTCTTC	CASSFPGGGSSKGYNEQFF
TRBD1	TRBV6-5	.	TRBJ2-4	TGTGCCAGCAGTTACGGACAGGGGGACGTCAACATTCAGTACTTC	CASSYGQGDVNIQYF
.	TRBV12-3/TRBV12-4	few	TRBJ1-5	TGTGCCAGCACCCCCGGAAGGGATAGCAATCAGCCCCAGCATTTT	CASTPGRDSNQPQHF
TRBD1	TRBV2	many	TRBJ1-3	TGTGCCAGCAGCACGGGACAGAACCGAAACACCATATATTTT	CASSTGQNRNTIYF
.	TRBV7-2	few	TRBJ1-2	TGTGCCAGCAGCTTAGAGGGGGGGATCAACTATGGCTACACCTTC	CASSLEGGINYGYTF
.	TRBV10-3	few	TRBJ1-5	TGTGCCATCAGAGACAGCCCGGCTAGCAATCAGCCCCAGCATTTT	CAIRDSPASNQPQHF
.	TRBV5-6	many	TRBJ2-4	TGTGCCAGCAGCTTGGTATCGTGGGACGCCAAAAACATTCAGTACTTC	CASSLVSWDAKNIQYF
.	TRBV20-1	.	TRBJ1-2	TGCAGTGCTAGACGTCCCCTCCTTTATGGCTACACCTTC	CSARRPLLYGYTF
TRBD2	TRBV7-3	.	TRBJ2-2	TGTGCCAGCAGCTTACGCGGGGGGGGCACCGGGGAGCTGTTTTTT	CASSLRGGGTGELFF